This T cell receptor (beta chain) originates from a study of circulating tumor DNA in untreated peripheral T-cell lymphoma. Findings and limits, study-wide: Baseline tissues yielded approximately 82% and baseline serum roughly 70% tumor-specific clonotype detection.

The length of the CDR3 is 18 residues. V was trimmed by 5 bases and J by 5 bases, leaving 25 bases between them. Germline lookup yields CDR1 SGHNT and CDR2 YENEEA. Points on this clone: The antigen remains unidentified.

Sequencing used immunoSEQ multiplex PCR; TCRdb keeps in-frame clones, though not all of them. The sample has about 1,300 clones, around 62% seen once. Sequencing input: tumor tissue. The V and J genes are TRBV11-3 and TRBJ1-5, with D tentatively TRBD1 (5 bases). This receptor was identified in a human donor with peripheral T-cell lymphoma. The CDR3 here is CASSQAIYRGRSYQPQHF. CDR3 nucleotides: TGTGCCAGCAGCCAAGCAATCTATCGGGGCAGGAGTTATCAGCCCCAGCATTTT.